This entry lists 32 T cell receptor beta chains sequenced from one sample in a study of radiotherapy plus CTLA-4 blockade in lung cancer. The data were produced by immunoSEQ multiplex PCR, yet TCRdb's version contains in-frame clones alone and is incomplete. The sample yields approximately 89,000 clones, around 76% seen once. Here the sequenced sample was peripheral blood, taken from a patient treated with radiotherapy plus ipilimumab. The source of these receptors is a human donor with non-small cell lung cancer who had a partial response to radiotherapy plus ipilimumab. Some clones in this sample may be carry-over from other donors' samples.

J is TRBJ2-1 and V is TRBV6-6; possible D gene TRBD1, 6 bases. Germline assignment: CDR1 MNHNY and CDR2 SVGAGI (reference sequence). Trimming left V 3 bases short and J 10 bases short, with 16 bases between. This CDR3 has 14 amino acids. CDR3 coding DNA: TGTGCCAGCAGTTATCGCTTGGGGGCTGGGGAGCAGTTCTTC. This translates into CASSYRLGAGEQFF.

The chain links TRBV5-4 to TRBJ2-3; 8 bases line up with TRBD2. The CDR3 totals 16 residues. V was clipped by 1 base and J by 3 bases; unmatched bases: 7. Germline V lookup: CDR1 SGHNT, CDR2 YYREEE (reference sequence). This chain's CDR3 is CASSLRTGLETDTQYF. The CDR3 DNA sequence: TGTGCCAGCAGCTTGCGAACGGGACTAGAGACAGATACGCAGTATTTT.

This clone was seen more than once but under ten times. This chain uses TRBV19 with TRBJ2-2; 10 bases align to TRBD1. J lost 6 bases, V lost 5 bases, and 3 bases had no gene match. Germline CDR1 reads LNHDA; CDR2 reads SQIVND (reference sequence). This CDR3 is built from 14 residues. CDR3 sequence: CASSRDRGPGELFF. As DNA, the CDR3 is TGTGCCAGTAGTCGGGACAGGGGTCCCGGGGAGCTGTTTTTT. The full variable domain, its missing parts supplied by reference TRBV19 and TRBJ2-2, is DGGITQSPKYLFRKEGQNVTLSCEQNLNHDAMYWYRQDPGQGLRLIYYSQIVNDFQKGDIAEGYSVSREKKESFPLTVTSAQKNPTAFYLCASSRDRGPGELFFGEGSRLTVL.

The V and J genes are TRBV18 and TRBJ1-1, with D hard to call. This CDR3 contains 13 residues. Germline values: CDR1 KGHSH, CDR2 LQKENI. V shed 3 bases and J shed 5 bases, with 10 bases lying between them. The CDR3 loop is CASSPNLQTEAFF. Here the CDR3 DNA reads TGTGCCAGCTCACCCAACCTTCAGACTGAAGCTTTCTTT.

The rearrangement links TRBV6-1 to TRBJ1-3, with 7 bases lining up with TRBD1. Germline trimming cut 6 bases from V and 2 bases from J; bases unmatched to any gene: 7. Germline values: CDR1 MNHNS, CDR2 SASEGT. The length of the CDR3 is 15 residues. CDR3 in DNA: TGTGCCAGCAGCCCGACAGGGAAGACTGGAAACACCATATATTTT. Protein sequence: CASSPTGKTGNTIYF.

The chain couples TRBV7-6 to TRBJ2-7, with unresolved D. The V end lost 0 bases, the J end lost 6 bases, and 6 bases lay between the germline ends. Germline V gene sequence: CDR1 SGHVS, CDR2 FNYEAQ. CDR3 length equals 12 residues. In DNA form, the CDR3 reads TGTGCCAGCAGCTTAGCGCCGGGCGAGCAGTACTTC. Its translation is CASSLAPGEQYF.

This rearrangement joins TRBV5-8 to TRBJ2-1, with D maybe TRBD1 (6 bases). The CDR3 has 16 amino acids. The V end lost 0 bases, the J end lost 3 bases, and 13 bases lay between the germline ends. Germline V gene data show CDR1 as SGHTS and CDR2 as YDEGEE. This chain's CDR3 is CASSLVLRGLYNEQFF. The CDR3 bases are TGTGCCAGCAGCTTGGTACTCAGGGGCCTCTACAATGAGCAGTTCTTC.

CDR3 amino acids: CASRSNLGRGETQYF. The CDR3 DNA follows: TGCGCCAGCCGCTCGAATCTGGGCCGTGGAGAGACCCAGTACTTC. The gene calls are TRBV5-1 and TRBJ2-5; D unresolved. Germline values: CDR1 SGHRS, CDR2 YFSETQ. The CDR3 consists of 15 residues. Trimming cost V 7 bases and J 4 bases, with 20 bases left between them.

The genes are TRBV18 and TRBJ2-7; 15 positions match TRBD2. Germline V gives CDR1 KGHSH, CDR2 LQKENI. Trimming at V came to 3 bases and at J to 6 bases, leaving 3 bases not matched to a gene. The CDR3 is 15 residues long. CDR3 DNA sequence: TGTGCCAGCTCACCGGGACTAGCGGGAGGACCCGAGCAGTACTTC. This translates into CASSPGLAGGPEQYF.

The genes are TRBV7-6 and TRBJ2-5; 11 bases fit TRBD2. The length of the CDR3 is 17 residues. The junction had 14 bases not matched to a gene; V was cut back by 5 bases and J by 6 bases. The germline gives CDR1 SGHVS, CDR2 FNYEAQ. CDR3 region: CASSLLPRSSGGKTQYF. CDR3 nucleotide sequence: TGTGCCAGCAGCCTCCTCCCCCGCTCTAGCGGGGGGAAGACCCAGTACTTC.

This clone has more than one count but fewer than ten. CDR3 nucleotides: TGTGCCAGCAGTCCTAACGGGGTGGATCAGCCCCAGCATTTT. Amino acid sequence: CASSPNGVDQPQHF. V gene TRBV6-5 combines with J gene TRBJ1-5; D gene unclear. V was pared by 5 bases and J by 5 bases, with 13 bases between. The CDR3 runs 14 residues. Per germline, CDR1 MNHEY and CDR2 SVGAGI.

V usage is TRBV6-1 and J usage is TRBJ1-2; no clear D gene. The CDR3 consists of 13 residues. In germline, CDR1 is MNHNS, CDR2 SASEGT. The V end lost 5 bases, the J end lost 4 bases, and 11 bases lay between the germline ends. The CDR3 is CASSHRVGYGYTF. The CDR3, as DNA: TGTGCCAGCAGTCACCGGGTCGGCTATGGCTACACCTTC.

The chain carries TRBV10-1 and TRBJ2-1; tentatively, D is TRBD2 (8 bases). The CDR3 loop spans 14 amino acids. Germline loops: CDR1 WNHNN, CDR2 SYGVQD (reference sequence). Trimming cost V 6 bases and J 12 bases, with 21 bases left between them. The CDR3 bases are TGCGCCAGCAGCCCCGGGAGGGGGCCGTTTGGGCAGTTCTTC. Its translation: CASSPGRGPFGQFF.

V and J are TRBV11-2 and TRBJ2-1, with a possible D match to TRBD1 (5 bases). Trimming removed 1 base at V and 8 bases at J, with 9 bases between. The CDR3 has 13 amino acids. Germline CDR1 SGHAT, CDR2 FQNNGV. The CDR3: CASSLGQFDEQFF. CDR3 nucleotide sequence: TGTGCCAGCAGCTTAGGACAGTTCGATGAGCAGTTCTTC.

The chain carries TRBV11-2 and TRBJ1-2; D is uncertain. V was pared by 3 bases and J by 3 bases, with 8 bases between. Per the germline V gene, CDR1 is SGHAT and CDR2 is FQNNGV. The CDR3 has 13 residues. The CDR3 loop is CASSFPPDYGYTF. In DNA, the CDR3 is TGTGCCAGCAGCTTCCCCCCGGACTATGGCTACACCTTC. The full variable domain, rest sourced from reference TRBV11-2 and TRBJ1-2, is EAGVAQSPRYKIIEKRQSVAFWCNPISGHATLYWYQQILGQGPKLLIQFQNNGVVDDSQLPKDRFSAERLKGVDSTLKIQPAKLEDSAVYLCASSFPPDYGYTFGSGTRLTVV.

V and J are TRBV6-1 and TRBJ1-5; a possible D gene is TRBD1 (5 bases). The CDR3 is 13 residues long. The V end was cut by 4 bases, the J end by 4 bases, with 8 bases between. Germline CDR1 reads MNHNS; CDR2 reads SASEGT. The CDR3 region is CASSAGENQPQHF. CDR3 nucleotides: TGTGCCAGCAGTGCGGGGGAAAATCAGCCCCAGCATTTT.

Here the CDR3 reads CASSISPNTGELFF. CDR3 sequence (DNA): TGTGCCAGTAGTATCTCTCCCAACACCGGGGAGCTGTTTTTT. The chain links TRBV19 to TRBJ2-2; D ambiguous. Trimming took off 3 bases at V and 2 bases at J, with 7 bases between the two ends. The CDR3 totals 14 residues. Looked up from germline, CDR1 is LNHDA and CDR2 is SQIVND (reference sequence).

This clone occurred once. The chain recombines TRBV25-1 with TRBJ2-1, with 9 bases matching TRBD1. The CDR3 length is 13 residues. The junction had 1 base not matched to a gene; V was cut back by 1 base and J by 9 bases. CDR1 and CDR2 (germline): MGHDK, SYGVNS. CDR3 sequence (DNA): TGTGCCAGCAGTGAATTGGACAGGGGTGAGCAGTTCTTC. Residues: CASSELDRGEQFF.

The CDR3: CASSVSSASSYEQYF. Written as DNA, the CDR3 is TGTGCCAGCAGCGTATCCAGCGCGAGCTCCTACGAGCAGTACTTC. V usage is TRBV9 and J usage is TRBJ2-7; no clear D. The CDR3 loop spans 15 amino acids. The germline V gene has CDR1 SGDLS and CDR2 YYNGEE. V dropped 1 base and J dropped 0 bases, with 11 bases sitting between them.

The V call is TRBV7-2, the J call TRBJ2-7, with TRBD2 identical over 7 bases. Germline V gene lookup returns CDR1 SGHTA and CDR2 FQGNSA. The CDR3 covers 13 residues. V lost 3 bases, J lost 7 bases, and 6 bases stayed unmatched. CDR3 sequence reads: CASSFRDYREQYF. DNA for the CDR3: TGTGCCAGCAGCTTCCGGGACTACCGAGAGCAGTACTTC.

The V gene is TRBV7-2, the J gene TRBJ2-7; the D is unclear. Germline loops: CDR1 SGHTA, CDR2 FQGNSA. Between the trimmed V and J ends, which lost 1 base and 5 bases, there was a span of 15 bases. The CDR3 loop spans 15 amino acids. The CDR3 sequence: CASSLVAAALNEQYF. The CDR3 coding sequence is TGTGCCAGCAGCTTAGTAGCAGCAGCCCTCAACGAGCAGTACTTC.

V usage is TRBV18 and J usage is TRBJ1-1, with D perhaps matching TRBD1 (5 bases). The CDR3 is 15 amino acids. Trimming stripped 3 bases from V and 1 base from J, with 12 bases between. Germline CDR1 reads KGHSH; CDR2 reads LQKENI. The CDR3 sequence: CASSPSGLENTEAFF. Written as DNA, the CDR3 is TGTGCCAGCTCACCCTCAGGGTTGGAGAACACTGAAGCTTTCTTT.

The chain is built from TRBV29-1 and TRBJ2-3, with D tentatively TRBD1 (5 bases). The CDR3 length is 12 residues. Germline V gene lookup returns CDR1 SQVTM and CDR2 ANQGSEA. With 5 bases removed from V and 6 bases from J, the gap between germline ends came to 12 bases. In nucleotides, the CDR3 is TGCAGCGTTCACCAGGCAGGGGATACGCAGTATTTT. Protein sequence: CSVHQAGDTQYF.

The rearrangement uses TRBV27 and TRBJ1-1, with D perhaps matching TRBD1 (6 bases). The germline CDR1 and CDR2 sequences are MNHEY and SMNVEV (reference sequence). The CDR3 runs 15 residues. Between the trimmed V and J ends, which lost 0 bases and 4 bases, there was a span of 12 bases. The CDR3: CASSLSLGASTEAFF. DNA of the CDR3: TGTGCCAGCAGTTTATCGTTGGGGGCGAGCACTGAAGCTTTCTTT.

The genes are TRBV6-1 and TRBJ1-1; D not resolved. Deletions cut 8 bases from V and 4 bases from J, with 17 bases between. CDR3 size: 14 residues. Germline CDR1 reads MNHNS; CDR2 reads SASEGT. CDR3 DNA sequence: TGTGCCAGCTTTAAAGACATCCGGGGCACTGAAGCTTTCTTT. It encodes CASFKDIRGTEAFF.

The chain links TRBV5-1 to TRBJ1-2; D perhaps matches TRBD1 (5 bases). V dropped 0 bases and J dropped 3 bases, with 9 bases sitting between them. This CDR3 is 14 amino acids long. In germline, CDR1 is SGHRS, CDR2 YFSETQ. This chain's CDR3 is CASSLDRFDYGYTF. The CDR3 DNA reads as TGCGCCAGCAGCTTGGACAGGTTTGACTATGGCTACACCTTC.

This rearrangement joins TRBV18 to TRBJ2-5, with a possible D match to TRBD2 (5 bases). The CDR3 loop spans 14 amino acids. Germline V gene data show CDR1 as KGHSH and CDR2 as LQKENI. Between the trimmed V and J ends, which lost 2 bases and 6 bases, there was a span of 13 bases. The DNA for the CDR3 is TGTGCCAGCTCACCAGAACGTGGAGGCAAGACCCAGTACTTC. Translated: CASSPERGGKTQYF.

The V call is TRBV7-6, the J call TRBJ1-6; D ambiguous. Germline CDR1 and CDR2: SGHVS and FNYEAQ. V lost 5 bases and J lost 8, with 7 bases in between. The CDR3 has 12 amino acids. CDR3: CASSLRDSPLHF. CDR3 nucleotide sequence: TGTGCCAGCAGCCTGCGGGATTCACCCCTCCACTTT.

The chain recombines TRBV6-6 with TRBJ1-2; 7 bases match TRBD1. Germline CDR1 MNHNY, CDR2 SVGAGI (reference sequence). J was trimmed by 6 bases and V by 0 bases; bases with no gene match: 4. CDR3 length: 14 residues. CDR3 loop: CASSYSNQGDGYTF. CDR3 in DNA: TGTGCCAGCAGTTACTCTAATCAGGGGGATGGCTACACCTTC.

The chain combines TRBV5-1 with TRBJ1-2, with a possible D match to TRBD1 (6 bases). This CDR3 contains 16 residues. CDR1 SGHRS and CDR2 YFSETQ come from the germline V gene. Trimming removed 5 bases at V and 3 bases at J, with 20 bases between. The CDR3 DNA is TGCGCCAGCAGTATGTTAACAGGGACGCGGGACTATGGCTACACCTTC. This codes for CASSMLTGTRDYGYTF.

The chain has TRBV27 and TRBJ2-7; D might be TRBD1 (6 bases). CDR3 length: 13 amino acids. The germline CDR1 and CDR2 sequences are MNHEY and SMNVEV (reference sequence). The V end was cut by 1 base, the J end by 7 bases, with 11 bases between. For the CDR3, the DNA is TGTGCCAGCAGTTTATACAGGGAGAGAGAGCAGTACTTC. Residues: CASSLYREREQYF.

CDR3 DNA sequence: TGTGCCAGCAGCTTCAGCTCCGGGACTAGCGGGGCGACGAGTCAAGAGACCCAGTACTTC. As protein: CASSFSSGTSGATSQETQYF. The chain employs TRBV9 and TRBJ2-5, with 13 bases lining up with TRBD2. This CDR3 has 20 amino acids. The trim removed 4 bases at V and 2 bases at J, leaving 17 bases unmatched. The V gene's germline CDR1 is SGDLS and CDR2 YYNGEE. Full variable domain (remainder filled in from reference TRBV9 and TRBJ2-5): DSGVTQTPKHLITATGQRVTLRCSPRSGDLSVYWYQQSLDQGLQFLIQYYNGEERAKGNILERFSAQQFPDLHSELNLSSLELGDSALYFCASSFSSGTSGATSQETQYFGPGTRLLVL.